The rows below give T cell receptor beta chains drawn from one sample of a study of technical replicates of blood from a handful of donors. Sequenced by immunoSEQ multiplex PCR; TCRdb stores in-frame clones only, minus some. Altogether more than 80,000 clones are present, around 96% being singletons, with the ten largest covering around 0.33%. The sample comprised T cells isolated from PBMCs. The receptors were sampled from a human donor in good health. The conserved cysteine and the conserved F or W are not part of the CDR3 here. Each record gives: J gene, clone size, V gene, CDR3 protein. The size entry is marked missing in some rows and otherwise reads once, few, many or a size class.

J: TRBJ1-1; size: -; V: TRBV19; CDR3: ASSGTPGEAF
J: TRBJ2-1; size: -; V: TRBV4-2; CDR3: ASSTFAGGSWGNEQF
J: TRBJ1-5; size: -; V: TRBV9; CDR3: ASSPGGSQPQH
J: TRBJ2-3; size: -; V: TRBV4-3; CDR3: ASSRHPAGGETDTQY
J: TRBJ2-5; size: -; V: TRBV9; CDR3: ASSPRVWETQY
J: TRBJ2-1; size: once; V: TRBV28; CDR3: ASSVQAGPSREF
J: TRBJ2-2; size: -; V: TRBV2; CDR3: ASRMPGQGRTGELF
J: TRBJ2-1; size: -; V: TRBV9; CDR3: ASSVGERSEQF
J: TRBJ2-4; size: -; V: TRBV10-3; CDR3: AISEPGQGRYIQY
J: TRBJ1-5; size: -; V: TRBV30; CDR3: ACAGRSNQPQH
J: TRBJ2-3; size: -; V: TRBV10-1; CDR3: ASSESSSRISPRTDTQY
J: TRBJ2-7; size: -; V: TRBV19; CDR3: ASSIRETFYEQY
J: TRBJ1-5; size: -; V: TRBV6-6; CDR3: ASTLGGIRNQPQH
J: TRBJ2-3; size: -; V: TRBV5-1; CDR3: ASSPVGADTQY
J: TRBJ1-5; size: once; V: TRBV19; CDR3: ASSADIYQPQH
J: TRBJ1-1; size: -; V: TRBV2; CDR3: APGRVVKTEAF
J: TRBJ1-4; size: once; V: TRBV7-9; CDR3: ASSLVSSRFF
J: TRBJ1-1; size: -; V: TRBV7-2; CDR3: ASRLGTALNTEAF
J: TRBJ1-5; size: -; V: TRBV16; CDR3: ASSQSAGSNQPQH
J: TRBJ1-5; size: -; V: TRBV6-1; CDR3: ASRTYSQPQH
J: TRBJ2-7; size: once; V: TRBV7-9; CDR3: ASGEGAITYEQY
J: TRBJ2-7; size: -; V: TRBV6-5; CDR3: ASSYTGEVYEQY
J: TRBJ1-2; size: once; V: TRBV18; CDR3: ASSSSKRGIANYGYT
J: TRBJ1-2; size: -; V: TRBV10-2; CDR3: ASSPRVGGVYGYT
J: TRBJ1-1; size: -; V: TRBV19; CDR3: ASSDRGMNTEAF
J: TRBJ2-1; size: once; V: TRBV21-1; CDR3: ARWLGQGSRNEQF
J: TRBJ2-3; size: -; V: TRBV7-2; CDR3: ASSLLALLAGGPDTQY
J: TRBJ2-7; size: -; V: TRBV7-9; CDR3: ASSLDLGLGEQY
J: TRBJ2-3; size: -; V: TRBV6-4; CDR3: ASSETSLAASTDTQY
J: TRBJ2-7; size: -; V: TRBV19; CDR3: ASRGRTGGYEQY
J: TRBJ2-3; size: -; V: TRBV19; CDR3: ASSIRTGVGDTQY
J: TRBJ2-3; size: -; V: TRBV9; CDR3: ASSVVGITGTQY
J: TRBJ2-1; size: -; V: TRBV4-1; CDR3: ASSQETVGGPYNEQF
J: TRBJ2-7; size: -; V: TRBV6-6; CDR3: ASSYWDRVTYEQY
J: TRBJ1-5; size: -; V: TRBV4-1; CDR3: ASSQAVGRNQPQH